This T cell receptor beta chain was documented in a study of neurological immune-mediated disorders. This clonotype was seen at least ten times. Per the germline V gene, CDR1 is SGHTA and CDR2 is FQGNSA. Trimming pared 5 bases from V and 2 bases from J, leaving 20 bases between. The CDR3 is made up of 17 amino acids. Using its own MiXCR run on the 5' RACE reads, TCRdb lists one record per CDR3 protein. The sample yields approximately 23,000 distinct CDR3 sequences, about 10% seen once. The sequence was obtained from a woman aged 60-70 years with HTLV-1-associated myelopathy (HAM/TSP). The chain employs TRBV7-2 and TRBJ2-3; D not certain. The sample comprised PBMCs. The CDR3 here is CASSPPWAGPATDTQYF. The CDR3 DNA follows: TGTGCCAGCAGCCCGCCGTGGGCAGGACCTGCCACAGATACGCAGTATTTT.